Given below is one T cell receptor (beta chain) in context. This CDR3 has 12 residues. Per germline, CDR1 MNHNY and CDR2 SVGAGI (reference sequence). J was trimmed by 14 bases and V by 6 bases; bases with no gene match: 4. Original processing notes: Amplified reference gene primers provided the basis for estimating nucleated cell counts. Sequenced by immunoSEQ multiplex PCR; TCRdb stores in-frame clones only, minus some. Clonal size and the V and J genes are those of that table, whereas D and trimming came from the DNA. The profile shows about 110,000 clones, approximately 82% of them singletons. These data originate in a study of blood T cell repertoires in COVID-19. At the level of the study: Acute and convalescent COVID-19 samples came from the United States, Italy and Spain.

This TCR came from a woman aged 80 or older with acute or convalescent COVID-19. The sequencing input was peripheral blood. V usage is TRBV6-6 and J usage is TRBJ2-2; 12 positions agree with TRBD2. CDR3 sequence: CASRPGLAGLFF. The CDR3, as DNA: TGTGCCAGCAGACCGGGACTAGCGGGTCTGTTTTTT.